The 30 T cell receptor beta chains below were found in one sample sequenced in a study of identical twins. Each CDR3 protein is one row after TCRdb ran MiXCR on the 5' RACE reads. The repertoire holds roughly 1.6 million distinct CDR3 sequences, with about 32% as singletons. The source material was cord blood. The receptors derive from a newborn girl in good health.

The chain couples TRBV25-1 to TRBJ1-4; maybe TRBD1 (6 bases). The CDR3 is 16 amino acids. Trimming left V 4 bases short and J 0 bases short, with 12 bases between. The germline CDR1 and CDR2 sequences are MGHDK and SYGVNS. This CDR3 reads CASSAIRGTTNEKLFF. The CDR3 bases are TGTGCCAGCAGTGCAATAAGGGGGACAACTAATGAAAAACTGTTTTTT.

This clonotype came up a few times. The rearrangement uses TRBV12-3 or TRBV12-4 and TRBJ2-7; tentatively, D is TRBD2 (6 bases). V shed 3 bases and J shed 4 bases, with 16 bases lying between them. The CDR3 is 15 residues long. The CDR3 DNA is TGTGCCAGCAGTTTGTTTGGGACTCTCTATTACGAGCAGTACTTC. This codes for CASSLFGTLYYEQYF.

The chain couples TRBV7-7 to TRBJ2-1, with D unresolved. CDR3 length: 13 residues. Germline V gene sequence: CDR1 SSHAT, CDR2 FNYEAQ (reference sequence). V was shortened by 3 bases and J by 8 bases, with 11 bases between the two germline ends. In nucleotides, the CDR3 is TGTGCCAGCAGCTTCGGAGAGTTGGATGAGCAGTTCTTC. It encodes CASSFGELDEQFF.

J is TRBJ2-7 and V is TRBV21-1; TRBD2 is taken as the D call from the table, unchecked against the DNA. TRBV21-1 is an annotated pseudogene. CDR3 length: 16 amino acids. CDR3 DNA sequence: TGTGCCAGGGGACTGTTGACTAGCCCGTTCTCCTACGAGCAGTACTTC. Protein sequence: CARGLLTSPFSYEQYF.

The sample holds a few counts of this clonotype. This chain uses TRBV20-1 with TRBJ1-1; D call uncertain. The CDR3 totals 14 residues. CDR1 is DFQATT and CDR2 is SNEGSKA in the germline V gene (reference sequence). Trimming took 2 bases from V and 5 from J, leaving 15 bases between them. The CDR3 sequence is CSARPPGDGTEAFF. The DNA of the CDR3 is TGCAGTGCTAGACCACCTGGGGATGGAACTGAAGCTTTCTTT.

The chain carries TRBV29-1 and TRBJ2-1; 8 bases match TRBD1. Per germline, CDR1 SQVTM and CDR2 ANQGSEA. The CDR3 loop spans 11 amino acids. The trim removed 6 bases at V and 7 bases at J, leaving 2 bases unmatched. Written as DNA, the CDR3 is TGCAGCGTCTGGACAGGGAATGAGCAGTTCTTC. Translated: CSVWTGNEQFF.

This clonotype appeared a few times. V gene TRBV12-3 or TRBV12-4 combines with J gene TRBJ1-2; D remains unclear. V was trimmed by 6 bases and J by 4 bases, leaving 21 bases between them. The CDR3 extends over 16 amino acids. The CDR3 region has the DNA TGTGCCAGCAGCCCTATTTCCGAAGGGTTGGGCTATGGCTACACCTTC. Translated: CASSPISEGLGYGYTF.

This clonotype was found a few times. The chain employs TRBV7-2 and TRBJ2-7; perhaps D is TRBD1 or TRBD2 (5 bases each). Trimming took off 5 bases at V and 0 bases at J, with 11 bases between the two ends. The CDR3 consists of 14 residues. Germline V gene sequence: CDR1 SGHTA, CDR2 FQGNSA. CDR3 DNA sequence: TGTGCCAGCAGCCGGGGACCACACTCCTACGAGCAGTACTTC. Its translation is CASSRGPHSYEQYF.

The chain carries TRBV20-1 and TRBJ1-4; perhaps TRBD1 as D (5 bases). V was clipped by 0 bases and J by 6 bases, with 20 bases between them. This CDR3 spans 17 amino acids. Germline values: CDR1 DFQATT, CDR2 SNEGSKA (reference sequence). The CDR3 bases are TGCAGTGCTAGAGATATTCCCCGGCCTTTCAGGGATGAAAAACTGTTTTTT. It yields the protein CSARDIPRPFRDEKLFF.

In this sample, this clonotype turned up a few times. The chain is built from TRBV12-3 or TRBV12-4 and TRBJ2-4, with D perhaps matching TRBD1 (6 bases). The J call may be wrong; the DNA end is better matched by TRBJ2-7. The CDR3 runs 14 residues. The CDR3: CASSLSRGRSEQYF. In DNA form, the CDR3 reads TGTGCCAGCAGTTTGTCCAGGGGTCGTAGCGAGCAGTACTTC.

The V and J genes are TRBV10-3 and TRBJ1-1, with D uncertain. The CDR3 spans 13 residues. The germline V gene has CDR1 ENHRY and CDR2 SYGVKD. Trimming left V 6 bases short and J 1 base short, with 9 bases between. Here the CDR3 DNA reads TGTGCCATCAGCACGGACTGGAACACTGAAGCTTTCTTT. The encoded protein is CAISTDWNTEAFF.

The chain couples TRBV25-1 to TRBJ2-7; the match to TRBD2 covers 7 bases. Trimming took 5 bases from V and 0 from J; bases not matched to a gene: 10. This CDR3 is built from 16 residues. Germline CDR1 and CDR2: MGHDK and SYGVNS. The CDR3: CASSLDRREGSYEQYF. The DNA of the CDR3 is TGTGCCAGCAGTTTAGACCGCAGGGAGGGCTCCTACGAGCAGTACTTC.

This clonotype was observed once. This chain connects TRBV12-3 or TRBV12-4 to TRBJ1-2; D might be TRBD1 (6 bases). V was trimmed by 3 bases and J by 7 bases, leaving 12 bases between them. The CDR3 consists of 13 residues. CDR3 protein: CASSFGPGAGYTF. In DNA, the CDR3 is TGTGCCAGCAGTTTCGGCCCAGGGGCTGGCTACACCTTC.

This chain connects TRBV20-1 to TRBJ1-1; 11 bases match TRBD1. The CDR3 extends over 15 amino acids. Germline CDR1 and CDR2: DFQATT and SNEGSKA (reference sequence). Trimming cost V 0 bases and J 4 bases; bases outside gene matches: 4. The CDR3 region is CSARDGDRGATEAFF. The CDR3 DNA is TGCAGTGCTAGAGATGGGGACAGGGGGGCCACTGAAGCTTTCTTT.

The J gene is TRBJ2-4, the V gene TRBV21-1; no DNA check was done on the table's D call, TRBD2. The DNA end favors TRBJ2-7, so the J call may be wrong. TRBV21-1 is a pseudogene. This CDR3 spans 16 amino acids. The CDR3 DNA reads as TGTGCCAGCAGCAAAGTCGGCCTAGCGGGAGCATACGAGCAGTACTTC. Translation gives CASSKVGLAGAYEQYF.

This clonotype has only a few counts. The V and J genes are TRBV6-6 and TRBJ2-5; 9 nucleotides line up with TRBD1. The CDR3 covers 17 residues. J gave up 2 bases and V 6 bases, and 13 bases lay outside the gene matches. In germline, CDR1 is MNHNY, CDR2 SVGAGI (reference sequence). The CDR3 DNA sequence: TGTGCCAGCAGAAAACCGGGACAGGGTTTGGGGCAAGAGACCCAGTACTTC. It translates to CASRKPGQGLGQETQYF.

This clonotype was seen a few times. J is TRBJ2-3 and V is TRBV12-3 or TRBV12-4; 9 positions match TRBD1. V shed 6 bases and J 3 bases; nucleotides not matched to a gene: 13. The CDR3 runs to 17 residues. The CDR3 protein is CASRGYTPGQGTDTQYF. The DNA of the CDR3 is TGTGCCAGCAGGGGATACACTCCGGGACAGGGAACAGATACGCAGTATTTT.

This rearrangement joins TRBV28 to TRBJ2-3, with D tentatively TRBD1 (7 bases). The V end was cut by 3 bases, the J end by 3 bases, with 16 bases between. Per germline, CDR1 MDHEN and CDR2 SYDVKM. The CDR3 is made up of 16 amino acids. CDR3 region: CASSFSRGVGTDTQYF. CDR3 in DNA: TGTGCCAGCAGTTTCTCCAGGGGGGTTGGAACAGATACGCAGTATTTT.

This clonotype has only a few counts. CDR3 coding DNA: TGTGCCAGCAGTTCGACTAGCGGGAGAGGGGCAGATACGCAGTATTTT. The encoded protein is CASSSTSGRGADTQYF. The chain employs TRBV12-3 or TRBV12-4 and TRBJ2-3, with 12 bases identical to TRBD2. This CDR3 has 16 amino acids. After removal of 4 bases from V and 4 bases from J, the junction contained 6 bases not matched to a gene.

This clonotype was counted only a few times. V and J are TRBV4-2 and TRBJ1-4; D is uncertain. CDR1 is LGHNA and CDR2 is YNFKEQ in the germline V gene. This CDR3 comprises 15 residues. V lost 0 bases, J lost 5 bases, and 10 bases lay in between. The CDR3 loop reads CASSQDGGRNEKLFF. The CDR3 coding sequence is TGTGCCAGCAGCCAAGATGGAGGAAGGAATGAAAAACTGTTTTTT.

In this sample, this clonotype turned up many times. This rearrangement joins TRBV12-3 or TRBV12-4 to TRBJ1-2, with D perhaps TRBD1 (6 bases). This CDR3 is built from 13 residues. V was shortened by 3 bases and J by 4 bases, with 9 bases between the two germline ends. CDR3 sequence (DNA): TGTGCCAGCAGTTTCGTACAGGGCTATGGCTACACCTTC. It translates to CASSFVQGYGYTF.

This chain links TRBV5-1 with TRBJ2-7; no clear D. The CDR3 covers 11 residues. The V end lost 8 bases, the J end lost 4 bases, and 10 bases lay between the germline ends. Per germline, CDR1 SGHRS and CDR2 YFSETQ. The CDR3 nucleotides are TGCGCCAGGTACACTCCATACGAGCAGTACTTC. This encodes CARYTPYEQYF.

The gene calls are TRBV4-2 and TRBJ2-3, with unresolved D. With 4 bases removed from V and 4 bases from J, the gap between germline ends came to 15 bases. From germline, CDR1 is LGHNA and CDR2 YNFKEQ. CDR3 size: 15 residues. CDR3 amino acids: CASSPWDISPDTQYF. Here the CDR3 DNA reads TGTGCCAGCAGCCCCTGGGATATTTCCCCAGATACGCAGTATTTT.

The chain links TRBV6-6 to TRBJ1-5; unclear D gene. Trimming took off 0 bases at V and 4 bases at J, with 13 bases between the two ends. The CDR3 contains 16 residues. Germline V lookup: CDR1 MNHNY, CDR2 SVGAGI (reference sequence). CDR3 sequence: CASSYSDLLPNQPQHF. For the CDR3, the DNA is TGTGCCAGCAGTTACTCTGACCTACTCCCGAATCAGCCCCAGCATTTT.

The chain links TRBV10-3 to TRBJ2-1; tentatively, D is TRBD1 (5 bases). The CDR3 has 15 amino acids. Germline lookup yields CDR1 ENHRY and CDR2 SYGVKD. The V gene lost 0 bases and the J gene lost 13 bases, with 19 bases spanning the gap. The CDR3 DNA reads TGTGCCATCAGTGAGTCGAAGGGGAACAAGGAGACCCAGTTCTTC. Protein product: CAISESKGNKETQFF.

The sample holds many counts of this clonotype. Written as DNA, the CDR3 is TGTGCCATCAGTGAGGTTAGCACAGATACGCAGTATTTT. Amino acid sequence: CAISEVSTDTQYF. V usage is TRBV10-3 and J usage is TRBJ2-3; D is undetermined. The V and J ends lost 2 bases and 0 bases respectively, with 3 bases between them. The CDR3 contains 13 residues. CDR1 is ENHRY and CDR2 is SYGVKD in the germline V gene.

The CDR3 sequence: CASGFEGRDQPQHF. The CDR3 region has the DNA TGTGCTAGTGGTTTTGAAGGGAGGGATCAGCCCCAGCATTTT. The chain carries TRBV12-5 and TRBJ1-5, with D hard to call. The CDR3 is 14 amino acids. CDR1 is LGHNT, CDR2 FRNRAP, per germline. Trimming cost V 3 bases and J 5 bases, with 11 bases left between them.

The chain joins TRBV7-9 to TRBJ2-3; 8 bases fit TRBD1. The V gene's germline CDR1 is SEHNR and CDR2 FQNEAQ (reference sequence). V was pared by 5 bases and J by 1 base, with 5 bases of the junction left unmatched. This CDR3 has 15 residues. The CDR3 DNA reads as TGTGCCAGCAGCAACAGGGGGATGGGCACAGATACGCAGTATTTT. Its protein product is CASSNRGMGTDTQYF.

This clonotype was observed a handful of times. The genes are TRBV14 and TRBJ2-7, with a possible D match to TRBD2 (5 bases). Trimming pared 6 bases from V and 2 bases from J, leaving 11 bases between. There are 13 residues in the CDR3. Germline CDR1 SGHDN, CDR2 FVKESK. Written as DNA, the CDR3 is TGTGCCAGCAGTGGGAGCGGCCCCTACGAGCAGTACTTC. It is translated as CASSGSGPYEQYF.

V is TRBV5-1 and J is TRBJ1-2, with a tentative D call TRBD1 (6 bases). Germline V lookup: CDR1 SGHRS, CDR2 YFSETQ. The V end lost 1 base, the J end lost 6 bases, and 19 bases lay between the germline ends. The length of the CDR3 is 16 residues. The CDR3 region has the DNA TGCGCCAGCAGCTTGACTGGACAGCCAGACCGGAATGGCTACACCTTC. It translates to CASSLTGQPDRNGYTF.